The TCR beta chain described here comes from a study of CD8+CD57+ T cells in acquired aplastic anemia. Study observations and caveats: CD8+ Simpson's diversity did not differ significantly between patients and controls.

The sample holds a few counts of this clonotype. Its target is not known. J lost 4 bases, V lost 2 bases, and 1 base had no gene match. Germline V gives CDR1 SGHTA, CDR2 FQGNSA. CDR3 size: 14 residues. Profiling of TCR beta VDJ combinations and CDR3 sequences used genomic DNA as template. TCRdb redid the calling of the reads with MiXCR, one entry per CDR3 protein. Of under 200,000 distinct CDR3 sequences listed, just under 65% are singletons. The sequenced material came from sorted CD4+, CD8+, or CD8+CD57+ T cells (not recorded which) from PBMCs. This sequence was found in a human donor in good health. The gene calls are TRBV7-2 and TRBJ2-3; 9 bases line up with TRBD2. CDR3 amino acids: CASSLLAGADTQYF. The CDR3 nucleotides read TGTGCCAGCAGCTTATTAGCGGGAGCAGATACGCAGTATTTT.